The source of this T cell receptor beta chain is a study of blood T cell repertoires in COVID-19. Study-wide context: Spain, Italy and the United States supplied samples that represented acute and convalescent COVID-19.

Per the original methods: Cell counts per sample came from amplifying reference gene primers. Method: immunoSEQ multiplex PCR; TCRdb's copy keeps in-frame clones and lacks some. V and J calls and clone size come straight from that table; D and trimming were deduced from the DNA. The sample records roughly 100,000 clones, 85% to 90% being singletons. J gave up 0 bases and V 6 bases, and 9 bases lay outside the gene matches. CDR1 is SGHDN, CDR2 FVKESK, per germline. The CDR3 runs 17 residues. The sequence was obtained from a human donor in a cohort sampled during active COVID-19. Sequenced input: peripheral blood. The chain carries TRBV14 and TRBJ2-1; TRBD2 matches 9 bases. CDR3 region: CASSAGGPVFSYNEQFF. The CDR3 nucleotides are TGTGCCAGCAGTGCGGGAGGGCCTGTATTCTCCTACAATGAGCAGTTCTTC.